A single sample gave rise to the 24 T cell receptor beta chains below, sequenced in a study of Ad26.COV2.S vaccination and SARS-CoV-2 variants. TCRdb's table, derived via immunoSEQ multiplex PCR, lists solely in-frame clones and lacks some. The table has about 350,000 clones, more than 75% seen once. Treatment meaning: some 20 received Ad26.COV2.S at low or high dose, single or two shots; roughly 5 received placebo; per-sample allocation not given. Samples were taken on day 63 after the first vaccine or placebo injection. The specimen was peripheral blood, collected in a trial of Ad26.COV2.S vaccine versus placebo. The receptors come from a person between 18 and 65 years old who received the Ad26.COV2.S COVID-19 vaccine or a placebo.

The chain carries TRBV27 and TRBJ2-1; D gene ambiguous. This CDR3 spans 14 amino acids. V was cut by 2 bases and J by 5 bases, with 10 bases left in between. Germline CDR1 reads MNHEY; CDR2 reads SMNVEV (reference sequence). The CDR3 sequence is CASSLIGFNNEQFF. DNA of the CDR3: TGTGCCAGCAGTTTAATAGGATTTAACAATGAGCAGTTCTTC.

The V gene is TRBV27, the J gene TRBJ2-2; the D is unclear. Trimming shortened V by 2 bases and J by 6 bases, and 10 bases separated the two germline ends. The CDR3 has 14 residues. CDR1 is MNHEY and CDR2 is SMNVEV in the germline V gene (reference sequence). CDR3 sequence (DNA): TGTGCCAGCAGTTTACAGTCTTGGCCCGGGGAGCTGTTTTTT. This codes for CASSLQSWPGELFF.

The sample holds one count of this clone. The rearrangement uses TRBV12-3 or TRBV12-4 and TRBJ1-2; no clear D gene. This CDR3 region has 13 residues. Between the trimmed V and J ends, which lost 7 bases and 3 bases, there was a span of 12 bases. DNA for the CDR3: TGTGCCAGCACGACCGCGGGTGACTATGGCTACACCTTC. Translation gives CASTTAGDYGYTF.

This rearrangement joins TRBV20-1 to TRBJ2-3; no reliable D call. The CDR3 runs 11 residues. V was trimmed by 3 bases and J by 7 bases, leaving 8 bases between them. CDR1 is DFQATT, CDR2 SNEGSKA, per germline (reference sequence). The CDR3 nucleotides are TGCAGTGCTAGTCCCGTGAATACGCAGTATTTT. This translates into CSASPVNTQYF.

This clone turned up a few times. The chain links TRBV5-1 to TRBJ1-5; D possibly corresponds to TRBD1 (6 bases). The CDR3 is 15 amino acids. Per germline, CDR1 SGHRS and CDR2 YFSETQ. Trimming shortened V by 1 base and J by 2 bases, and 10 bases separated the two germline ends. The CDR3 region has the DNA TGCGCCAGCAGCTTGCGGGGGCTGGGCAATCAGCCCCAGCATTTT. Translating it yields CASSLRGLGNQPQHF.

The V call is TRBV7-3, the J call TRBJ1-5; D perhaps matches TRBD1 (6 bases). Trimming cost V 5 bases and J 4 bases, with 21 bases left between them. This CDR3 comprises 17 residues. Germline V gene lookup returns CDR1 SGHTA and CDR2 FQGTGA. CDR3 bases: TGTGCCAGCAGCGTACCCCCCGGACAGAATCCAAATCAGCCCCAGCATTTT. Protein: CASSVPPGQNPNQPQHF. The full variable domain, its missing parts supplied by reference TRBV7-3 and TRBJ1-5, is GAGVSQTPSNKVTEKGKYVELRCDPISGHTALYWYRQSLGQGPEFLIYFQGTGAADDSGLPNDRFFAVRPEGSVSTLKIQRTERGDSAVYLCASSVPPGQNPNQPQHFGDGTRLSIL.

CDR3 DNA: TGTGCCAGCAGCTTGTGGGACGAGCAGTTCTTC. It is translated as CASSLWDEQFF. The chain has TRBV7-9 and TRBJ2-1; D possibly uses TRBD1 or TRBD2 (5 bases each). The CDR3 consists of 11 residues. CDR1 SEHNR and CDR2 FQNEAQ come from the germline V gene (reference sequence). Trimming left V 3 bases short and J 10 bases short, with 7 bases between.

The gene calls are TRBV9 and TRBJ1-6; D gene unclear. The CDR3 spans 13 residues. V was shortened by 4 bases and J by 6 bases, with 8 bases between the two germline ends. Germline-derived CDR1 and CDR2 are SGDLS and YYNGEE. The CDR3 protein is CASSILGNSPLHF. In DNA, the CDR3 is TGTGCCAGCAGCATTTTGGGTAATTCACCCCTCCACTTT. The full variable domain, in which reference TRBV9 and TRBJ1-6 provide the parts outside the CDR3, is DSGVTQTPKHLITATGQRVTLRCSPRSGDLSVYWYQQSLDQGLQFLIQYYNGEERAKGNILERFSAQQFPDLHSELNLSSLELGDSALYFCASSILGNSPLHFGNGTRLTVT.

The gene calls are TRBV2 and TRBJ2-7, with 8 nucleotides matching TRBD1. The trim removed 11 bases at V and 2 bases at J, leaving 8 bases unmatched. CDR3 size: 13 residues. Germline V gives CDR1 SNHLY, CDR2 FYNNEI. The CDR3 spells CAGRDRSPYEQYF. CDR3 sequence (DNA): TGTGCCGGTCGGGACAGGAGCCCCTACGAGCAGTACTTC. The complete variable domain, with remaining parts taken from reference TRBV2 and TRBJ2-7, reads EPEVTQTPSHQVTQMGQEVILRCVPISNHLYFYWYRQILGQKVEFLVSFYNNEISEKSEIFDDQFSVERPDGSNFTLKIRSTKLEDSAMYFCAGRDRSPYEQYFGPGTRLTVT.

The chain employs TRBV6-6 and TRBJ2-2, with no clear D. This CDR3 is 14 amino acids long. The V gene's germline CDR1 is MNHNY and CDR2 SVGAGI (reference sequence). Trimming removed 2 bases at V and 5 bases at J, with 9 bases between. CDR3 nucleotide sequence: TGTGCCAGCAGTTACGGCTCCACGACCGGGGAGCTGTTTTTT. Translation: CASSYGSTTGELFF.

The V and J genes are TRBV5-1 and TRBJ2-7; 11 bases align to TRBD1. Trimming cost V 4 bases and J 3 bases; bases outside gene matches: 3. This CDR3 spans 14 amino acids. Germline CDR1 is SGHRS and CDR2 is YFSETQ. This chain's CDR3 is CASSLDRGLYEQYF. As DNA, the CDR3 is TGCGCCAGCAGCCTGGACAGGGGGCTCTACGAGCAGTACTTC.

The rearrangement links TRBV4-3 to TRBJ2-1; the D gene is possibly TRBD1 (6 bases). The germline V and J ends were trimmed by 1 base and 4 bases, with 14 bases remaining between them. CDR1 is LGHNA, CDR2 YSLEER, per germline. The CDR3 is 16 amino acids. CDR3 in amino acids: CASSQVYRVYYNEQFF. DNA of the CDR3: TGCGCCAGCAGCCAAGTGTACAGGGTTTATTACAATGAGCAGTTCTTC.

The chain combines TRBV7-2 with TRBJ1-1; weak D call: TRBD1 (6 bases). Trimming took 1 base from V and 5 from J, leaving 14 bases between them. From germline, CDR1 is SGHTA and CDR2 FQGNSA. This CDR3 has 15 residues. Here the CDR3 DNA reads TGTGCCAGCAGCTTAGGGGGGGGCGTGGGGACTGAAGCTTTCTTT. It codes for CASSLGGGVGTEAFF.

The chain employs TRBV7-2 and TRBJ1-2, with a weak D call TRBD1 (6 bases). The CDR3 is made up of 16 amino acids. V dropped 5 bases and J dropped 5 bases, with 21 bases sitting between them. Germline V gene lookup returns CDR1 SGHTA and CDR2 FQGNSA. The CDR3 spells CASSPSGGRPIYGYTF. CDR3 nucleotide sequence: TGTGCCAGCAGCCCATCTGGGGGGCGTCCAATTTATGGCTACACCTTC.

The V gene is TRBV3-1 (or the pseudogene TRBV3-2), the J gene TRBJ1-2, with a tentative D call TRBD1 (5 bases). This CDR3 has 14 residues. V was shortened by 4 bases and J by 4 bases, with 13 bases between the two germline ends. Germline CDR1 reads LGHDT; CDR2 reads YNNKEL (reference sequence). CDR3 bases: TGTGCCAGCAGCCCGGACACCCAATTCTATGGCTACACCTTC. It is translated as CASSPDTQFYGYTF.

This chain connects TRBV20-1 to TRBJ2-3; D gene uncertain. Germline CDR1 is DFQATT and CDR2 is SNEGSKA (reference sequence). The CDR3 loop spans 11 amino acids. V shed 5 bases and J shed 1 base, with 4 bases lying between them. The CDR3 spells CSAGGTDTQYF. CDR3 in DNA: TGCAGTGCTGGGGGCACAGATACGCAGTATTTT.

This clone has more than one count but fewer than ten. The chain employs TRBV7-2 and TRBJ2-3, with 11 bases identical to TRBD2. Germline V gene data show CDR1 as SGHTA and CDR2 as FQGNSA. V shed 6 bases, J shed 3 bases, and the junction held 8 bases outside the gene matches. The CDR3 extends over 16 amino acids. CDR3 bases: TGTGCCAGCAGTTTTCTTAGCGGGGGGGCAACAGATACGCAGTATTTT. Its translation: CASSFLSGGATDTQYF. Complete variable domain (other parts from reference TRBV7-2 and TRBJ2-3): GAGVSQSPSNKVTEKGKDVELRCDPISGHTALYWYRQSLGQGLEFLIYFQGNSAPDKSGLPSDRFSAERTGGSVSTLTIQRTQQEDSAVYLCASSFLSGGATDTQYFGPGTRLTVL.

This clone was found once. The chain is built from TRBV6-2 or TRBV6-3 and TRBJ2-5; D tentatively fits TRBD1 or TRBD2 (6 bases each). Trimming stripped 4 bases from V and 9 bases from J, with 9 bases between. The CDR3 contains 11 residues. CDR1 MNHEY and CDR2 SVGEGT come from the germline V gene. The CDR3 region has the DNA TGTGCCAGCAGTTGGGGGGCACCCCAGTACTTC. This translates into CASSWGAPQYF.

The chain carries TRBV6-5 and TRBJ1-3, with 7 bases matching TRBD1. Germline CDR1 reads MNHEY; CDR2 reads SVGAGI. The CDR3 loop spans 15 amino acids. V gave up 6 bases and J gave up 0 bases; unmatched junction bases: 5. The CDR3 nucleotides read TGTGCCAGCAGGGGGGACAGAAACTCTGGAAACACCATATATTTT. Protein: CASRGDRNSGNTIYF.

The rearrangement joins TRBV5-1 to TRBJ2-5; either TRBD1 or TRBD2 may fit D (5 bases each). CDR1 is SGHRS and CDR2 is YFSETQ in the germline V gene. Deletions cut 2 bases from V and 1 base from J, with 12 bases between. CDR3 length equals 15 residues. The CDR3 nucleotides are TGCGCCAGCAGCTTCGCACCGGGACCCCAAGAGACCCAGTACTTC. Amino acid sequence: CASSFAPGPQETQYF.

V and J are TRBV2 and TRBJ1-1; 7 bases fit TRBD1. This CDR3 comprises 13 residues. The trim removed 6 bases at V and 4 bases at J, leaving 5 bases unmatched. Germline loops: CDR1 SNHLY, CDR2 FYNNEI. The CDR3 here is CASRRQGGTEAFF. CDR3 DNA: TGTGCCAGCAGGCGACAGGGAGGCACTGAAGCTTTCTTT. The complete variable domain, with remaining parts taken from reference TRBV2 and TRBJ1-1, reads EPEVTQTPSHQVTQMGQEVILRCVPISNHLYFYWYRQILGQKVEFLVSFYNNEISEKSEIFDDQFSVERPDGSNFTLKIRSTKLEDSAMYFCASRRQGGTEAFFGQGTRLTVV.

The V call is TRBV3-1 (or the pseudogene TRBV3-2), the J call TRBJ2-1; 9 bases are a match to TRBD2. The CDR3 loop spans 15 amino acids. Germline-derived CDR1 and CDR2 are LGHDT and YNNKEL (reference sequence). Losses at the gene ends were 0 bases for V and 8 bases for J; bases not matched to a gene: 5. CDR3 bases: TGTGCCAGCAGCCAAGATTATAGCGGGGGCGATGAGCAGTTCTTC. This translates into CASSQDYSGGDEQFF.

Comment on this clone: The same CDR3 arises from other DNA sequences in this sample as well. V is TRBV12-3 or TRBV12-4 and J is TRBJ2-3; D ambiguous. Trimming pared 3 bases from V and 4 bases from J, leaving 5 bases between. This CDR3 is 12 amino acids long. DNA of the CDR3: TGTGCCAGCAGTTTGTTCTCAGATACGCAGTATTTT. Translating gives CASSLFSDTQYF.

The V and J genes are TRBV27 and TRBJ1-2; no clear D gene. CDR3 length: 13 amino acids. Looked up from germline, CDR1 is MNHEY and CDR2 is SMNVEV (reference sequence). V lost 6 bases to trimming and J lost 1 base, with 9 bases between them. CDR3 in amino acids: CASSSPLNYGYTF. Here the CDR3 DNA reads TGTGCCAGCAGCTCCCCCCTTAACTATGGCTACACCTTC.